The 23 T cell receptor beta chains below come from one sample, sequenced in a study of CD8 T cells in Susac syndrome. With random hexamers, reverse transcription was performed on about 0.5 to 1 ug of RNA. TCRdb re-called the immunoSEQ multiplex PCR reads through MiXCR, storing one row per CDR3 protein. The sample holds 150,000 to 200,000 distinct CDR3 sequences, 95% seen once. The sample consisted of CD8+ T cells from PBMCs. These TCRs come from a human donor with multiple sclerosis.

The gene calls are TRBV15 and TRBJ2-7; TRBD1 agrees at 7 bases. J was trimmed by 4 bases and V by 5 bases; bases with no gene match: 8. The CDR3 runs to 14 residues. Germline V gene data show CDR1 as LNHNV and CDR2 as YYDKDF (reference sequence). The CDR3: CATSPGQVQYEQYF. CDR3 DNA sequence: TGTGCCACCAGCCCCGGACAGGTACAGTACGAGCAGTACTTC.

The chain carries TRBV28 and TRBJ2-2; D remains unclear. The V end lost 6 bases, the J end lost 7 bases, and 12 bases lay between the germline ends. Germline CDR1 and CDR2: MDHEN and SYDVKM. The CDR3 is made up of 13 amino acids. CDR3 region: CASSSWEDGELFF. The CDR3, as DNA: TGTGCCAGCAGCTCCTGGGAAGACGGGGAGCTGTTTTTT. The full variable domain, its missing parts supplied by reference TRBV28 and TRBJ2-2, is DVKVTQSSRYLVKRTGEKVFLECVQDMDHENMFWYRQDPGLGLRLIYFSYDVKMKEKGDIPEGYSVSREKKERFSLILESASTNQTSMYLCASSSWEDGELFFGEGSRLTVL.

The chain recombines TRBV2 with TRBJ2-1, with D perhaps matching TRBD1 (6 bases). This CDR3 is 10 amino acids long. Deletions cut 10 bases from V and 10 bases from J, with 11 bases between. Germline values: CDR1 SNHLY, CDR2 FYNNEI. The CDR3 reads CAISGTEQFF. CDR3 coding DNA: TGTGCCATCTCCGGGACAGAGCAGTTCTTC.

J is TRBJ1-2 and V is TRBV12-3 or TRBV12-4, with D tentatively TRBD1 (6 bases). The CDR3 runs to 15 residues. Trimming pared 5 bases from V and 0 bases from J, leaving 13 bases between. The CDR3 nucleotides are TGTGCCAGCAGTGTACGACAGGTCTCTAACTATGGCTACACCTTC. Translation: CASSVRQVSNYGYTF.

The chain joins TRBV9 to TRBJ2-7; D uncertain. V was pared by 4 bases and J by 2 bases, with 16 bases between. CDR3 length: 15 amino acids. Germline V gene lookup returns CDR1 SGDLS and CDR2 YYNGEE. The CDR3 DNA reads as TGTGCCAGCAGCCCTACCTTGGGTCCTACCTACGAGCAGTACTTC. Protein product: CASSPTLGPTYEQYF.

V gene TRBV15 combines with J gene TRBJ2-5, with D uncertain. The CDR3 runs 14 residues. Germline V CDR1 and CDR2: LNHNV, YYDKDF (reference sequence). With 3 bases removed from V and 4 bases from J, the gap between germline ends came to 12 bases. The CDR3 nucleotides are TGTGCCACCAGCAGCGACCCTAGGCTAGAGACCCAGTACTTC. Translated: CATSSDPRLETQYF. Using reference TRBV15 and TRBJ2-5 for the parts outside the CDR3, the full variable domain is DAMVIQNPRYQVTQFGKPVTLSCSQTLNHNVMYWYQQKSSQAPKLLFHYYDKDFNNEADTPDNFQSRRPNTSFCFLDIRSPGLGDTAMYLCATSSDPRLETQYFGPGTRLLVL.

V gene TRBV30 combines with J gene TRBJ2-1; the D is unclear. Germline V gene sequence: CDR1 GTSNPN, CDR2 SVGIG (reference sequence). The CDR3 length is 13 residues. V lost 5 bases, J lost 4 bases, and 12 bases lay in between. CDR3 in amino acids: CAWGPFGYNEQFF. The CDR3, as DNA: TGTGCCTGGGGACCCTTTGGTTACAATGAGCAGTTCTTC. Full variable domain (remainder filled in from reference TRBV30 and TRBJ2-1): SQTIHQWPATLVQPVGSPLSLECTVEGTSNPNLYWYRQAAGRGLQLLFYSVGIGQISSEVPQNLSASRPQDRQFILSSKKLLLSDSGFYLCAWGPFGYNEQFFGPGTRLTVL.

This chain connects TRBV4-1 to TRBJ1-1, with unresolved D. The germline V gene has CDR1 MGHRA and CDR2 YSYEKL. V lost 1 base and J lost 0, with 6 bases in between. This CDR3 region has 14 residues. The CDR3 region has the DNA TGCGCCAGCAGCCAAGTGGACTTGAACACTGAAGCTTTCTTT. Protein product: CASSQVDLNTEAFF.

This sequence joins TRBV5-6 and TRBJ1-1; 10 positions agree with TRBD1. Germline V gene sequence: CDR1 SGHDT, CDR2 YYEEEE. The CDR3 loop spans 17 amino acids. Losses at the gene ends were 2 bases for V and 0 bases for J; bases not matched to a gene: 7. In DNA form, the CDR3 reads TGTGCCAGCAGCTTTCTCGGGACAGGGGACATGAACACTGAAGCTTTCTTT. Amino acid sequence: CASSFLGTGDMNTEAFF.

The chain joins TRBV27 to TRBJ2-7; perhaps TRBD2 as D (6 bases). Trimming left V 8 bases short and J 4 bases short, with 18 bases between. This CDR3 contains 14 residues. Germline-derived CDR1 and CDR2 are MNHEY and SMNVEV (reference sequence). CDR3 bases: TGTGCCAGCCGATCGATTTACCGGGGGTACGAGCAGTACTTC. Its translation is CASRSIYRGYEQYF.

V gene TRBV30 combines with J gene TRBJ2-1; D is unresolved. The CDR3 is 13 amino acids. In germline, CDR1 is GTSNPN, CDR2 SVGIG (reference sequence). V was clipped by 0 bases and J by 3 bases, with 6 bases between them. In DNA form, the CDR3 reads TGTGCCTGGAGTGTCCCCGACTACAATGAGCAGTTCTTC. It yields the protein CAWSVPDYNEQFF.

V gene TRBV20-1 combines with J gene TRBJ2-7; TRBD2 agrees at 9 bases. V lost 5 bases to trimming and J lost 2 bases; unmatched junction nucleotides: 13. This CDR3 spans 16 amino acids. Germline V gene data show CDR1 as DFQATT and CDR2 as SNEGSKA (reference sequence). CDR3 DNA: TGCAGTGCTCCCGGACAGCGGGAGGCACCTCCCTACGAGCAGTACTTC. Residues: CSAPGQREAPPYEQYF.

The chain carries TRBV5-1 and TRBJ2-1; tentatively, D is TRBD1 (5 bases). CDR3 length: 16 residues. Between the trimmed V and J ends, which lost 4 bases and 6 bases, there was a span of 20 bases. Germline CDR1 SGHRS, CDR2 YFSETQ. CDR3 in amino acids: CASSPSGYYVGNEQFF. CDR3 coding DNA: TGCGCCAGCAGCCCTTCAGGGTATTATGTGGGCAATGAGCAGTTCTTC.

The chain links TRBV3-1 to TRBJ2-7; 10 bases align to TRBD2. Germline V gives CDR1 LGHDT, CDR2 YNNKEL (reference sequence). Trimming at V came to 10 bases and at J to 2 bases, leaving 11 bases not matched to a gene. This CDR3 comprises 15 residues. In DNA, the CDR3 is TGTGCCACCAGGCAGCGGGAGGGGTCTCCCTACGAGCAGTACTTC. It translates to CATRQREGSPYEQYF.

This chain connects TRBV28 to TRBJ2-1; no definite D call. V was pared by 6 bases and J by 3 bases, with 9 bases between. The CDR3 totals 13 residues. The germline CDR1 and CDR2 sequences are MDHEN and SYDVKM. The CDR3 nucleotides are TGTGCCAGCAGCTACAGCCACTACAATGAGCAGTTCTTC. Encoded protein: CASSYSHYNEQFF.

The rearrangement uses TRBV20-1 and TRBJ1-2, with D unresolved. The CDR3 spans 13 residues. The V end lost 5 bases, the J end lost 4 bases, and 14 bases lay between the germline ends. The germline V gene encodes CDR1 DFQATT and CDR2 SNEGSKA (reference sequence). The CDR3 DNA sequence: TGCAGTGCTCACCGACCAGACTCCTATGGCTACACCTTC. Its translation is CSAHRPDSYGYTF.

The V gene is TRBV3-1, the J gene TRBJ2-5; the match to TRBD1 covers 8 bases. The germline gives CDR1 LGHDT, CDR2 YNNKEL (reference sequence). This CDR3 is 15 amino acids long. J was trimmed by 2 bases and V by 4 bases; bases with no gene match: 6. The CDR3 here is CASSPLRTGQETQYF. CDR3 DNA sequence: TGTGCCAGCAGCCCCCTAAGGACAGGGCAAGAGACCCAGTACTTC.

The chain recombines TRBV7-9 with TRBJ1-2, with D maybe TRBD1 (6 bases). This CDR3 has 14 amino acids. V shed 4 bases and J shed 3 bases, with 12 bases lying between them. The V gene's germline CDR1 is SEHNR and CDR2 FQNEAQ (reference sequence). CDR3 sequence (DNA): TGTGCCAGCAGCTCCGGGACACCGTACTATGGCTACACCTTC. The encoded protein is CASSSGTPYYGYTF.

The chain combines TRBV20-1 with TRBJ2-1; weak D call: TRBD2 (6 bases). From germline, CDR1 is DFQATT and CDR2 SNEGSKA (reference sequence). V shed 0 bases and J shed 4 bases, with 7 bases lying between them. The CDR3 extends over 13 amino acids. CDR3: CSARDAGYNEQFF. CDR3 in DNA: TGCAGTGCTAGAGACGCGGGGTACAATGAGCAGTTCTTC.

The genes are TRBV4-2 and TRBJ2-7; D possibly matches TRBD1 or TRBD2 (6 bases each). The germline V gene has CDR1 LGHNA and CDR2 YNFKEQ. The CDR3 extends over 15 amino acids. V lost 4 bases to trimming and J lost 3 bases, with 16 bases between them. CDR3 bases: TGTGCCAGCAGCCTAGGTCCGGGGGCTGGCTACGAGCAGTACTTC. Its translation: CASSLGPGAGYEQYF.

The V and J genes are TRBV11-2 and TRBJ1-2, with D hard to call. The germline CDR1 and CDR2 sequences are SGHAT and FQNNGV. Trimming took off 4 bases at V and 1 base at J, with 16 bases between the two ends. The length of the CDR3 is 16 residues. In DNA, the CDR3 is TGTGCCAGCAGCTCGCCCGAGGTCTATAGTAACTATGGCTACACCTTC. It translates to CASSSPEVYSNYGYTF.

The chain links TRBV27 to TRBJ2-2; 13 bases are a match to TRBD2. This CDR3 spans 16 amino acids. CDR1 and CDR2 from the germline V gene are MNHEY and SMNVEV (reference sequence). The junction had 10 bases not matched to a gene; V was cut back by 8 bases and J by 7 bases. In DNA, the CDR3 is TGTGCCAGCCTTCCCGGGACTAGCGGGACGAGCGGGGAGCTGTTTTTT. Encoded protein: CASLPGTSGTSGELFF.

The rearrangement links TRBV20-1 to TRBJ2-7; D not resolved. This CDR3 is built from 14 residues. Germline V gene data show CDR1 as DFQATT and CDR2 as SNEGSKA (reference sequence). V shed 7 bases and J shed 0 bases, with 16 bases lying between them. The CDR3 sequence: CSVQNGQTSYEQYF. CDR3 in DNA: TGCAGTGTCCAGAACGGGCAAACCTCCTACGAGCAGTACTTC.